The 9 T cell receptor beta chains presented below share a single source sample, sequenced in a study of identical twins. Via MiXCR, TCRdb re-called the 5' RACE reads, giving one row per CDR3 protein. The sample holds 600,000 to 850,000 distinct CDR3 sequences, 15% to 20% seen once. This sample was shared with a second study, whose subject was T cells expressing NK-cell markers.

Sequencing was done on a sample of PBMCs. Every receptor here comes from a woman between 18 and 30 years old in good health.

The V gene is TRBV9, the J gene TRBJ2-1, with 9 bases aligning to TRBD2. CDR3 length: 16 residues. After removal of 3 bases from V and 8 bases from J, the junction contained 12 bases not matched to a gene. The germline V gene encodes CDR1 SGDLS and CDR2 YYNGEE. The DNA for the CDR3 is TGTGCCAGCAGCGGAGGTATTGGCGGGGGGGCCGATGAGCAGTTCTTC. It yields the protein CASSGGIGGGADEQFF.

This sequence joins TRBV12-3 or TRBV12-4 and TRBJ2-7, with TRBD2 matching 12 bases. Germline trimming cut 6 bases from V and 3 bases from J; bases unmatched to any gene: 6. This CDR3 contains 15 residues. In nucleotides, the CDR3 is TGTGCCAGCAGAATCGGACTAGCGGGACACTACGAGCAGTACTTC. Encoded protein: CASRIGLAGHYEQYF.

The chain employs TRBV5-1 and TRBJ1-1; D perhaps matches TRBD1 (5 bases). V was shortened by 0 bases and J by 7 bases, with 13 bases between the two germline ends. The CDR3 covers 14 residues. The germline gives CDR1 SGHRS, CDR2 YFSETQ. As DNA, the CDR3 is TGCGCCAGCAGCTTGGGACAGCCAGGTGTTGAAGCTTTCTTT. It translates to CASSLGQPGVEAFF. The variable domain in full, completed from reference TRBV5-1 and TRBJ1-1, reads KAGVTQTPRYLIKTRGQQVTLSCSPISGHRSVSWYQQTPGQGLQFLFEYFSETQRNKGNFPGRFSGRQFSNSRSEMNVSTLELGDSALYLCASSLGQPGVEAFFGQGTRLTVV.

DNA for the CDR3: TGTGCCAGCAGCTCCCGGGACAGATCCGTTAATGAGCAGTTCTTC. It translates to CASSSRDRSVNEQFF. This chain joins TRBV5-4 and TRBJ2-1; 7 nucleotides line up with TRBD1. V lost 3 bases to trimming and J lost 7 bases; unmatched junction nucleotides: 10. The CDR3 is made up of 15 amino acids. Germline CDR1 reads SGHNT; CDR2 reads YYREEE (reference sequence).

The V gene is TRBV20-1, the J gene TRBJ2-7, with 8 bases that match TRBD1. CDR1 is DFQATT, CDR2 SNEGSKA, per germline (reference sequence). The CDR3 is 14 amino acids. The J segment lost 9 bases and the V segment lost 6 bases, leaving 16 bases of the junction unmatched. The CDR3 DNA follows: TGCAGTGCGGATACCGGCGGACAGGGTGACGGGCAGTACTTC. Translating gives CSADTGGQGDGQYF.

This rearrangement joins TRBV5-1 to TRBJ2-5, with D possibly TRBD1 on 5 matching bases. This CDR3 is 13 amino acids long. The V gene lost 3 bases and the J gene lost 2 bases, with 8 bases spanning the gap. Germline CDR1 reads SGHRS; CDR2 reads YFSETQ. The CDR3 here is CASSSDTQETQYF. The CDR3 DNA is TGCGCCAGCAGCTCGGACACGCAAGAGACCCAGTACTTC.

This clonotype was recorded a few times. This chain connects TRBV5-1 to TRBJ1-1, with D possibly being TRBD1 (5 bases). V gave up 1 base and J gave up 7 bases, with 17 bases separating them. The CDR3 totals 15 residues. CDR1 SGHRS and CDR2 YFSETQ come from the germline V gene. CDR3 sequence reads: CASSLLSGRTGEAFF. In nucleotides, the CDR3 is TGCGCCAGCAGCTTGTTATCAGGGCGAACCGGTGAAGCTTTCTTT. Drawing the rest from reference TRBV5-1 and TRBJ1-1, the complete variable domain is KAGVTQTPRYLIKTRGQQVTLSCSPISGHRSVSWYQQTPGQGLQFLFEYFSETQRNKGNFPGRFSGRQFSNSRSEMNVSTLELGDSALYLCASSLLSGRTGEAFFGQGTRLTVV.

This chain connects TRBV18 to TRBJ2-3; D may be TRBD2 (5 bases). V lost 5 bases to trimming and J lost 14 bases, with 20 bases between them. Germline assignment: CDR1 KGHSH and CDR2 LQKENI. The CDR3 covers 13 residues. CDR3 sequence (DNA): TGTGCCAGCTCAGCCCCAACCAGCGGAGCCCCGTATTTT. Amino acids: CASSAPTSGAPYF.

Worth noting for this clonotype: The junction shows a germline mismatch at one end, possibly a read error. The CDR3 spells CASSYSSGQGGLAKNIQCF. As DNA, the CDR3 is TGTGCCAGCAGTTACTCGTCGGGACAGGGAGGATTAGCCAAAAACATTCAGTGCTTC. The rearrangement joins TRBV6-2 or TRBV6-3 to TRBJ2-4; 9 positions agree with TRBD1. This CDR3 spans 19 amino acids. CDR1 MNHEY and CDR2 SVGEGT come from the germline V gene.